These T cell receptor beta chains were read from a single sample in a study of blood T cells in healthy people across ages. MiXCR, applied by TCRdb to the 5' RACE reads, yields one record per CDR3 protein. The sample lists 600,000 to 800,000 distinct CDR3 sequences; more than 45% were seen once. Material: blood. Source of these receptors: a woman older than 75 in good health. Each CDR3 is given with its conserved first and last residue. Each record gives: D gene, J gene, clone size, V gene, CDR3 protein, CDR3 DNA. A D gene is named only where the DNA matches it firmly. A row's size may be missing; if present it is once, few, many or a size class.

>TRBD2|TRBJ2-3|.|TRBV3-1
CASSPWGTSASTDTQYF
TGTGCCAGCAGCCCTTGGGGGACTAGCGCATCCACAGATACGCAGTATTTT
>.|TRBJ1-1|.|TRBV5-6
CASRFGGATEAFF
TGTGCCAGCAGATTTGGGGGGGCCACTGAAGCTTTCTTT
>.|TRBJ1-4|.|TRBV6-5
CASSYERGNEKLFF
TGTGCCAGCAGTTACGAGAGAGGCAATGAAAAACTGTTTTTT
>.|TRBJ2-4|.|TRBV15
CATSTREADNEQYF
TGTGCCACCAGCACGAGGGAGGCGGACAATGAGCAGTACTTC
>.|TRBJ2-7|once|TRBV4-1
CASSQASQETQYF
TGCGCCAGCAGCCAGGCCTCACAAGAGACTCAGTACTTC
>.|TRBJ2-1|.|TRBV7-3
CASSTSRRGEQFF
TGTGCCAGCAGCACCTCTCGTAGAGGTGAGCAGTTCTTC
>TRBD1|TRBJ1-2|.|TRBV6-6
CASSPSGQGFGYTF
TGTGCCAGCAGCCCCTCGGGACAGGGTTTTGGCTACACCTTC
>.|TRBJ2-4|many|TRBV20-1
CSATNYIQYF
TGCAGTGCGACGAACTACATTCAGTACTTC
>.|TRBJ2-3|many|TRBV7-3
CASSLRGPSTDTQYF
TGTGCCAGCAGCTTGCGGGGTCCTAGCACAGATACGCAGTATTTT
>.|TRBJ2-2|few|TRBV29-1
CSVEGWTDGELFF
TGCAGCGTTGAAGGCTGGACAGACGGGGAGCTGTTTTTT
>.|TRBJ1-6|.|TRBV6-5
CASSYQGNSPLHF
TGTGCCAGCAGTTACCAGGGAAATTCACCCCTCCACTTT